This TCR beta chain originates from a study of T cell responses to AZD1222 COVID-19 vaccine. Study-wide findings and caveats: Dominant CD4 TCR responses targeted spike regions 160-218 and 743-854. Among those given AZD1222, only five or six were seropositive at baseline.

Pooling covered second doses at about 4 or about 12 weeks. With respect to this clone: No antigen is known for it.

This table comes from immunoSEQ multiplex PCR, and its TCRdb copy is limited to in-frame clones, with some not included. The repertoire holds 40,000 to 55,000 clones, with approximately 90% as singletons. Germline CDR1 and CDR2: DFQATT and SNEGSKA (reference sequence). V was pared by 3 bases and J by 2 bases, with 17 bases between. The CDR3 covers 15 residues. The clonotype originates from an adult who received the AZD1222 COVID-19 vaccine. The chain recombines TRBV20-1 with TRBJ2-7; tentative D call: TRBD2 (6 bases). The material sequenced was peripheral blood, taken 28 days after the second AZD1222 dose. CDR3 DNA: TGCAGTGCTAGTCTCGTAGCGGTCATGCCCTACGAGCAGTACTTC. As protein: CSASLVAVMPYEQYF.